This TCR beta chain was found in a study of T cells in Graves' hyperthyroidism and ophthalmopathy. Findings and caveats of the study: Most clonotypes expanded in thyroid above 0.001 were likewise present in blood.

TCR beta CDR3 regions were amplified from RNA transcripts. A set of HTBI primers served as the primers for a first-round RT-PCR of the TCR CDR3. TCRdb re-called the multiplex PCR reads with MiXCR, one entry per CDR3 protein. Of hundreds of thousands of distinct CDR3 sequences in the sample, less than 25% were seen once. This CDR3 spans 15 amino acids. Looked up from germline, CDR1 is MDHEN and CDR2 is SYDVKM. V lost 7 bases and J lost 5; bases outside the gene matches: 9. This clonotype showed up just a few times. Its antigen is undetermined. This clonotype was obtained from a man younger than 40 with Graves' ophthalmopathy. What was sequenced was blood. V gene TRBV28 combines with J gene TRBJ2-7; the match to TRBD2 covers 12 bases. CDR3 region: CASISLAGGRDEQYF. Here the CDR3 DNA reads TGTGCCAGCATCTCCCTAGCGGGAGGGAGGGACGAGCAGTACTTC.